This TCR beta chain was captured by sequencing in a study of blood T cell repertoires in COVID-19. Study background: Sites across the United States, Italy and Spain contributed samples from acute and convalescent COVID-19. PBMCs, B-cell-depleted T cells, or T cells provided the cDNA or gDNA that made up the material.

Original data processing: It was from reference gene primer amplification that nucleated cell counts were estimated. Repertoires were generated with immunoSEQ multiplex PCR, while TCRdb's copy carries only in-frame clones and drops some. V and J calls plus clone size are reproduced from that table; the DNA served to infer D and trimming. There are about 260,000 clones in the sample; around 86% occur only once, and around 9.1% lies in the top ten. CDR1 and CDR2 (germline): LNHDA, SQIVND (reference sequence). The CDR3 length is 16 residues. The V gene end was trimmed by 5 bases and the J gene end by 8 bases; junction bases not matched to a gene: 12.

The sequence came from a man aged 40-49 years who had recovered from COVID-19. The chain has TRBV19 and TRBJ2-1; TRBD1 aligns across 10 bases. The source material was peripheral blood. The CDR3 loop reads CASSVTGTGAQDEQFF. CDR3 DNA: TGTGCCAGTAGTGTAACCGGGACAGGGGCGCAGGATGAGCAGTTCTTC.